Included here is one T cell receptor (beta chain) sequence, with context. This record belongs to a study of blood T cell repertoires in COVID-19. Study information: The United States, Italy and Spain were the sources of the acute and convalescent COVID-19 samples.

Between the trimmed V and J ends, which lost 1 base and 6 bases, there was a span of 11 bases. Germline CDR1 is SGDLS and CDR2 is YYNGEE. There are 14 residues in the CDR3. The authors' processing: How many nucleated cells were present was estimated from reference gene primer amplification. Assay used: immunoSEQ multiplex PCR; TCRdb lists only in-frame clones, some missing. That table is the source of V, J and clone size, and D and trimming were worked out from the DNA. The repertoire holds approximately 180,000 clones, with 80% to 90% as singletons. Everyone who took part was about 18 to 90 years old, and they came from about two dozen US areas.

The source material was PBMCs or T cells enriched from blood (not recorded which). The V gene is TRBV9, the J gene TRBJ1-5; D gene uncertain. This TCR was sampled from a man aged 50-60 years who had recovered from COVID-19. This CDR3 reads CASSVSPSGQPQHF. In nucleotides, the CDR3 is TGTGCCAGCAGCGTAAGTCCGAGCGGTCAGCCCCAGCATTTT.